Presented here are 30 T cell receptor beta chains from one specimen sequenced in a study of T cell responses to AZD1222 COVID-19 vaccine. Sequenced by immunoSEQ multiplex PCR; TCRdb stores in-frame clones only, minus some. The sample includes fewer than 150,000 clones, about 90% seen only once; the top ten take approximately 1.8%. Sequenced material: peripheral blood, taken 28 days after the second AZD1222 dose. All receptors derive from an adult who received the AZD1222 COVID-19 vaccine.

The genes are TRBV6-5 and TRBJ1-5; a weak D match, TRBD1 (6 bases). Trimming took 5 bases from V and 7 from J, leaving 12 bases between them. Germline V gives CDR1 MNHEY, CDR2 SVGAGI. The CDR3 runs 13 residues. This CDR3 is CASSRAGDQPQHF. The CDR3 bases are TGTGCCAGCAGTAGGGCAGGGGACCAGCCCCAGCATTTT.

The genes are TRBV29-1 and TRBJ2-4; D ambiguous. The ends were cut back, 2 bases at V and 3 bases at J, with 2 bases in the middle. In germline, CDR1 is SQVTM, CDR2 ANQGSEA. The CDR3 has 11 residues. CDR3 nucleotides: TGCAGCGTTGAATTCAAAAACATTCAGTACTTC. Its protein is CSVEFKNIQYF. The full variable domain, in which reference TRBV29-1 and TRBJ2-4 provide the parts outside the CDR3, is SAVISQKPSRDICQRGTSLTIQCQVDSQVTMMFWYRQQPGQSLTLIATANQGSEATYESGFVIDKFPISRPNLTFSTLTVSNMSPEDSSIYLCSVEFKNIQYFGAGTRLSVL.

The gene calls are TRBV9 and TRBJ2-3; weak D call: TRBD2 (8 bases). Trimming removed 3 bases from V and 4 bases from J, with 21 bases in between. The CDR3 sequence is 17 residues long. In germline, CDR1 is SGDLS, CDR2 YYNGEE. This CDR3 reads CASSEGAGREEADTQYF. In nucleotides, the CDR3 is TGTGCCAGCAGCGAGGGGGCGGGGCGGGAGGAGGCAGATACGCAGTATTTT.

V usage is TRBV7-8 and J usage is TRBJ2-3, with D perhaps TRBD1 (5 bases). Germline assignment: CDR1 SGHVS and CDR2 FQNEAQ. Trimming cost V 0 bases and J 11 bases, with 15 bases left between them. The CDR3 contains 14 residues. Here the CDR3 reads CASSLATTATGQYF. DNA of the CDR3: TGTGCCAGCAGCTTAGCAACCACAGCTACAGGGCAGTATTTT.

The chain links TRBV7-9 to TRBJ2-1; D not resolved. The germline gives CDR1 SEHNR, CDR2 FQNEAQ (reference sequence). The V end lost 2 bases, the J end lost 5 bases, and 13 bases lay between the germline ends. CDR3 size: 15 residues. CDR3 sequence: CASSLSHDINNEQFF. CDR3 nucleotides: TGTGCCAGCAGCTTAAGCCACGATATAAACAATGAGCAGTTCTTC.

The V gene is TRBV9, the J gene TRBJ1-6; possible D gene TRBD1, 6 bases. This CDR3 region has 15 residues. CDR1 and CDR2 from the germline V gene are SGDLS and YYNGEE. V was trimmed by 4 bases and J by 6 bases, leaving 14 bases between them. CDR3 sequence reads: CASSTRQAANSPLHF. The CDR3 nucleotides are TGTGCCAGCAGCACCCGACAGGCGGCTAATTCACCCCTCCACTTT.

In nucleotides, the CDR3 is TGTGCCGGTGCCCGGGACAGGGTTAACTATGGCTACACCTTC. Protein: CAGARDRVNYGYTF. V usage is TRBV30 and J usage is TRBJ1-2, with 9 bases fitting TRBD1. With V trimmed by 8 bases and J by 1 base, 8 bases remained unmatched. Germline CDR1 GTSNPN, CDR2 SVGIG (reference sequence). This CDR3 contains 14 residues.

The rearrangement uses TRBV18 and TRBJ1-2, with 7 bases aligning to TRBD1. From germline, CDR1 is KGHSH and CDR2 LQKENI. The CDR3 consists of 14 residues. Trimming removed 3 bases from V and 0 bases from J; junction bases left unmatched: 1. The CDR3: CASSPDRSNYGYTF. CDR3 DNA: TGTGCCAGCTCACCGGACAGGTCTAACTATGGCTACACCTTC. The complete variable domain, with remaining parts taken from reference TRBV18 and TRBJ1-2, reads NAGVMQNPRHLVRRRGQEARLRCSPMKGHSHVYWYRQLPEEGLKFMVYLQKENIIDESGMPKERFSAEFPKEGPSILRIQQVVRGDSAAYFCASSPDRSNYGYTFGSGTRLTVV.

The chain combines TRBV6-1 with TRBJ2-1; TRBD1 matches 10 bases. Germline CDR1 reads MNHNS; CDR2 reads SASEGT. J gave up 6 bases and V 2 bases, and 7 bases lay outside the gene matches. The CDR3 runs 16 residues. The CDR3 region is CASSEWGQGSANEQFF. CDR3 coding DNA: TGTGCCAGCAGTGAATGGGGACAGGGGAGTGCCAATGAGCAGTTCTTC.

The rearrangement uses TRBV25-1 and TRBJ2-7; D ambiguous. This CDR3 contains 11 residues. Trimming left V 7 bases short and J 0 bases short, with 4 bases between. The germline CDR1 and CDR2 sequences are MGHDK and SYGVNS. The CDR3 sequence is CASTNSYEQYF. DNA of the CDR3: TGTGCCAGCACTAACTCCTACGAGCAGTACTTC.

The gene calls are TRBV6-1 and TRBJ1-3; no definite D call. CDR3 length equals 14 residues. The germline V gene has CDR1 MNHNS and CDR2 SASEGT. V was shortened by 3 bases and J by 0 bases, with 6 bases between the two germline ends. CDR3 protein: CASSDGGSGNTIYF. The CDR3 DNA follows: TGTGCCAGCAGTGATGGCGGCTCTGGAAACACCATATATTTT.

This clone was counted between two and nine times. This CDR3 is CASSPRGARNTEAFF. Here the CDR3 DNA reads TGTGCCAGCAGCCCCCGGGGAGCAAGGAACACTGAAGCTTTCTTT. The chain combines TRBV7-3 with TRBJ1-1; D is unresolved. V lost 5 bases, J lost 1 base, and 14 bases lay in between. CDR3 length equals 15 residues. Per germline, CDR1 SGHTA and CDR2 FQGTGA.

This clone was seen a single time. The rearrangement joins TRBV25-1 to TRBJ1-1; tentative D call: TRBD1 (6 bases). The germline V gene has CDR1 MGHDK and CDR2 SYGVNS. Trimming removed 4 bases from V and 8 bases from J, with 14 bases in between. The CDR3 loop spans 13 amino acids. CDR3 coding DNA: TGTGCCAGCAGTGCGGGGGCGGGTTTCGAAGCTTTCTTT. Its translation is CASSAGAGFEAFF.

The V gene is TRBV29-1, the J gene TRBJ2-3; 8 positions match TRBD1. After removal of 3 bases from V and 2 bases from J, the junction contained 1 base not matched to a gene. Germline loops: CDR1 SQVTM, CDR2 ANQGSEA. The CDR3 loop spans 13 amino acids. The CDR3 loop is CSVEDRVTDTQYF. CDR3 bases: TGCAGCGTTGAGGACAGGGTCACAGATACGCAGTATTTT.

The chain employs TRBV20-1 and TRBJ1-4; D uncertain. The CDR3 consists of 11 residues. Germline values: CDR1 DFQATT, CDR2 SNEGSKA (reference sequence). V dropped 4 bases and J dropped 5 bases, with 5 bases sitting between them. The CDR3 spells CSATINEKLFF. CDR3 DNA: TGCAGTGCTACGATAAATGAAAAACTGTTTTTT.

This clone turned up a few times. The chain recombines TRBV7-2 with TRBJ1-5; D is unclear. The CDR3 length is 13 residues. CDR1 is SGHTA and CDR2 is FQGNSA in the germline V gene. Trimming cost V 5 bases and J 7 bases, with 12 bases left between them. CDR3 sequence: CASSPHDLQPQHF. In nucleotides, the CDR3 is TGTGCCAGCAGCCCTCATGATCTCCAGCCCCAGCATTTT.

CDR3 DNA: TGTGCCAGTAACCGTCAAGGGGCGTCCTACAATGAGCAGTTCTTC. Protein: CASNRQGASYNEQFF. The chain joins TRBV19 to TRBJ2-1; perhaps TRBD1 as D (5 bases). Germline CDR1 reads LNHDA; CDR2 reads SQIVND (reference sequence). Trimming removed 7 bases from V and 1 base from J, with 14 bases in between. This CDR3 spans 15 amino acids. The full variable domain, its missing parts supplied by reference TRBV19 and TRBJ2-1, is DGGITQSPKYLFRKEGQNVTLSCEQNLNHDAMYWYRQDPGQGLRLIYYSQIVNDFQKGDIAEGYSVSREKKESFPLTVTSAQKNPTAFYLCASNRQGASYNEQFFGPGTRLTVL.

The J gene is TRBJ2-5, the V gene TRBV14; D is ambiguous. The germline V gene encodes CDR1 SGHDN and CDR2 FVKESK. V lost 3 bases and J 5 bases, leaving 7 bases between the germline ends. The CDR3 totals 12 residues. DNA of the CDR3: TGTGCCAGCAGCCAGGTAGTCGAGACCCAGTACTTC. Translating it yields CASSQVVETQYF.

The chain carries TRBV18 and TRBJ1-1; the D is unclear. Germline V gives CDR1 KGHSH, CDR2 LQKENI. V was shortened by 2 bases and J by 5 bases, with 12 bases between the two germline ends. The CDR3 contains 14 residues. In nucleotides, the CDR3 is TGTGCCAGCTCACCAACACAGAGTTTGACTGAAGCTTTCTTT. It translates to CASSPTQSLTEAFF.

The rearrangement joins TRBV9 to TRBJ2-1; either TRBD1 or TRBD2 may fit D (7 bases each). The length of the CDR3 is 16 residues. V lost 3 bases and J 9 bases, leaving 22 bases between the germline ends. CDR1 is SGDLS and CDR2 is YYNGEE in the germline V gene. CDR3 protein: CASSAPGTAGISEQFF. CDR3 DNA sequence: TGTGCCAGCAGCGCCCCCGGGACAGCGGGGATCAGTGAGCAGTTCTTC.

The chain carries TRBV4-2 and TRBJ1-2, with TRBD1 matching over 7 bases. The V gene's germline CDR1 is LGHNA and CDR2 YNFKEQ. After removal of 1 base from V and 0 bases from J, the junction contained 2 bases not matched to a gene. The CDR3 spans 15 residues. CDR3 sequence: CASSQAGQTNYGYTF. CDR3 sequence (DNA): TGTGCCAGCAGCCAAGCGGGACAGACTAACTATGGCTACACCTTC.

The rearrangement links TRBV5-1 to TRBJ2-5; the D gene is possibly TRBD1 (6 bases). Per the germline V gene, CDR1 is SGHRS and CDR2 is YFSETQ. The V and J ends lost 4 bases and 5 bases respectively, with 24 bases between them. The CDR3 consists of 17 residues. CDR3 loop: CASSDILGTNYRETQYF. DNA for the CDR3: TGCGCCAGCAGCGATATCCTCGGGACAAACTATAGGGAGACCCAGTACTTC. Based on the CDR3 plus reference TRBV5-1 and TRBJ2-5, the full variable domain is KAGVTQTPRYLIKTRGQQVTLSCSPISGHRSVSWYQQTPGQGLQFLFEYFSETQRNKGNFPGRFSGRQFSNSRSEMNVSTLELGDSALYLCASSDILGTNYRETQYFGPGTRLLVL.

The chain links TRBV5-4 to TRBJ1-2; 11 bases match TRBD1. The trim removed 2 bases at V and 4 bases at J, leaving 10 bases unmatched. The V gene's germline CDR1 is SGHNT and CDR2 YYREEE (reference sequence). This CDR3 is 17 amino acids long. The CDR3 DNA follows: TGTGCCAGCAGCTTAGGCGGACAGGGGGCGCCGAGCTATGGCTACACCTTC. Translating it yields CASSLGGQGAPSYGYTF. The full variable domain, rest sourced from reference TRBV5-4 and TRBJ1-2, is ETGVTQSPTHLIKTRGQQVTLRCSSQSGHNTVSWYQQALGQGPQFIFQYYREEENGRGNFPPRFSGLQFPNYSSELNVNALELDDSALYLCASSLGGQGAPSYGYTFGSGTRLTVV.

The chain uses TRBV28 and TRBJ1-4; no firm D call. The V gene lost 5 bases and the J gene lost 0 bases, with 10 bases spanning the gap. Per germline, CDR1 MDHEN and CDR2 SYDVKM. CDR3 length: 15 residues. CDR3 nucleotide sequence: TGTGCCAGCAGTCCCCCCCGAACAACTAATGAAAAACTGTTTTTT. This gives the protein CASSPPRTTNEKLFF. The complete variable domain, with remaining parts taken from reference TRBV28 and TRBJ1-4, reads DVKVTQSSRYLVKRTGEKVFLECVQDMDHENMFWYRQDPGLGLRLIYFSYDVKMKEKGDIPEGYSVSREKKERFSLILESASTNQTSMYLCASSPPRTTNEKLFFGSGTQLSVL.

This chain's CDR3 is CASSLVSGGGADYGYTF. The DNA of the CDR3 is TGCGCCAGCAGCTTGGTTTCCGGAGGGGGGGCCGACTATGGCTACACCTTC. The V call is TRBV5-1, the J call TRBJ1-2; D is possibly TRBD1 (6 bases). This CDR3 region has 17 residues. The ends were cut back, 0 bases at V and 3 bases at J, with 18 bases in the middle. In germline, CDR1 is SGHRS, CDR2 YFSETQ.

The gene calls are TRBV28 and TRBJ2-3, with TRBD1 matching 7 bases. This CDR3 is 15 amino acids long. V lost 6 bases and J lost 3; bases outside the gene matches: 9. Germline assignment: CDR1 MDHEN and CDR2 SYDVKM. The CDR3 bases are TGTGCCAGCAGCCTGACAGGGCCTTTTACAGATACGCAGTATTTT. Translation: CASSLTGPFTDTQYF. Complete variable domain (other parts from reference TRBV28 and TRBJ2-3): DVKVTQSSRYLVKRTGEKVFLECVQDMDHENMFWYRQDPGLGLRLIYFSYDVKMKEKGDIPEGYSVSREKKERFSLILESASTNQTSMYLCASSLTGPFTDTQYFGPGTRLTVL.

The CDR3 nucleotides are TGTGCCAGTGATTACAGGGGTATATCTGGGGCCAACGTCCTGACTTTC. Its protein is CASDYRGISGANVLTF. The chain carries TRBV5-5 and TRBJ2-6; 7 bases agree with TRBD1. CDR1 and CDR2 from the germline V gene are SGHKS and YYEKEE (reference sequence). The CDR3 has 16 residues. V gave up 8 bases and J gave up 1 base; unmatched junction bases: 9. Filled out from reference TRBV5-5 and TRBJ2-6, the complete variable domain reads DAGVTQSPTHLIKTRGQQVTLRCSPISGHKSVSWYQQVLGQGPQFIFQYYEKEERGRGNFPDRFSARQFPNYSSELNVNALLLGDSALYLCASDYRGISGANVLTFGAGSRLTVL.

The chain couples TRBV12-3 or TRBV12-4 to TRBJ1-1, with a weak D call TRBD1 (5 bases). Trimming shortened V by 3 bases and J by 4 bases, and 9 bases separated the two germline ends. The CDR3 is 13 amino acids. The CDR3: CASSFRQSTEAFF. The CDR3 DNA is TGTGCCAGCAGTTTTAGACAGTCCACTGAAGCTTTCTTT.

This chain connects TRBV5-1 to TRBJ2-3; D gene ambiguous. Per germline, CDR1 SGHRS and CDR2 YFSETQ. Trimming pared 8 bases from V and 4 bases from J, leaving 11 bases between. CDR3 size: 12 residues. The CDR3 bases are TGCGCCAGTAAACTCGGGTCAGATACGCAGTATTTT. Its protein product is CASKLGSDTQYF.

The genes are TRBV5-1 and TRBJ2-7; 11 bases agree with TRBD2. Germline values: CDR1 SGHRS, CDR2 YFSETQ. V lost 0 bases to trimming and J lost 0 bases; unmatched junction nucleotides: 11. The CDR3 loop spans 19 amino acids. The CDR3 loop reads CASSLVPGTSGISSYEQYF. The CDR3 DNA reads TGCGCCAGCAGCTTGGTTCCCGGGACTAGCGGAATTAGCTCCTACGAGCAGTACTTC.